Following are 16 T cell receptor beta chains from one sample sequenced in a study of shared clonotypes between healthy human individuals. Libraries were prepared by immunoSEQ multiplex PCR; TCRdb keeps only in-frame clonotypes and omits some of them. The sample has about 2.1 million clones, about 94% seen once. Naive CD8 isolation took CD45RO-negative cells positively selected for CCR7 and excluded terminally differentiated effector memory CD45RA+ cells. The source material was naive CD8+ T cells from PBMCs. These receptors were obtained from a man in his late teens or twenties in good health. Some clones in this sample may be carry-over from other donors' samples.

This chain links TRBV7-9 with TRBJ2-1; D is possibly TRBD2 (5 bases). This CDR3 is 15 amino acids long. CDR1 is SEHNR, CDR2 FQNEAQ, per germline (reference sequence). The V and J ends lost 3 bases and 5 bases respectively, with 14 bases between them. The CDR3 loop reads CASSFGLPGHNEQFF. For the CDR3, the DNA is TGTGCCAGCAGCTTCGGACTCCCCGGGCACAATGAGCAGTTCTTC.

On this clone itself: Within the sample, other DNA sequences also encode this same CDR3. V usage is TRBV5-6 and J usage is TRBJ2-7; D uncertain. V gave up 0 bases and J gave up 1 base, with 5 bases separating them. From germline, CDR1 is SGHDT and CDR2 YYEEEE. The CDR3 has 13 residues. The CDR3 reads CASSLGSSYEQYF. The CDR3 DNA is TGTGCCAGCAGCTTGGGGAGTTCCTACGAGCAGTACTTC.

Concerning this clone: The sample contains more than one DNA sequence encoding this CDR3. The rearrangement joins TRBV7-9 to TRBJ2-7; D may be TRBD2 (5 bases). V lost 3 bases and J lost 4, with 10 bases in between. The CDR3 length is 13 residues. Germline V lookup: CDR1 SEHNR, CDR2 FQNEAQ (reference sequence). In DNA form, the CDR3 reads TGTGCCAGCAGCTTGCCGGGAAGGTACGAGCAGTACTTC. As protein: CASSLPGRYEQYF.

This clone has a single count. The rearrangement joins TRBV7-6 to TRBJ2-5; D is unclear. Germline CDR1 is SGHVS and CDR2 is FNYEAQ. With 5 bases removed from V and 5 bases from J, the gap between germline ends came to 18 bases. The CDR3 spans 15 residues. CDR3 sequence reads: CASSNGQQAAETQYF. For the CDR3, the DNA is TGTGCCAGCAGCAATGGGCAGCAGGCGGCGGAGACCCAGTACTTC.

Here the CDR3 reads CASSPSWGERTYNEQFF. As DNA, the CDR3 is TGTGCCAGCAGCCCCTCATGGGGGGAAAGAACCTACAATGAGCAGTTCTTC. The genes are TRBV7-9 and TRBJ2-1; weak D call: TRBD2 (6 bases). CDR3 length: 17 amino acids. CDR1 is SEHNR and CDR2 is FQNEAQ in the germline V gene (reference sequence). The V end was cut by 5 bases, the J end by 2 bases, with 19 bases between.

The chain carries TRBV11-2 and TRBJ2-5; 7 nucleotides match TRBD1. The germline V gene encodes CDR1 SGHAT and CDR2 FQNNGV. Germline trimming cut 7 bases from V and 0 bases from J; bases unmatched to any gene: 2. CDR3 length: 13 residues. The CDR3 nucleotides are TGTGCCAGCAACGACAGGGACCAAGAGACCCAGTACTTC. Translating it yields CASNDRDQETQYF.

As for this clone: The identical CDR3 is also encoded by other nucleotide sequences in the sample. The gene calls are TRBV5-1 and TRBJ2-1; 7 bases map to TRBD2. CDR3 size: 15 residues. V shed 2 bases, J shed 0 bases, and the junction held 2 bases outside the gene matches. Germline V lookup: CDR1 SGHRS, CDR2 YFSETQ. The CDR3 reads CASSLAGLSYNEQFF. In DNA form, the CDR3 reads TGCGCCAGCAGCTTAGCGGGACTCTCCTACAATGAGCAGTTCTTC.

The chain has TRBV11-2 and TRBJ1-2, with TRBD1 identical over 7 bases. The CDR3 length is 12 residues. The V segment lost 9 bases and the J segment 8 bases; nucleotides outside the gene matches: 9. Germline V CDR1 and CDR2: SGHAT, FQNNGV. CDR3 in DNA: TGTGCCAGTTCGACAGGGTCTGAGGGCTACACCTTC. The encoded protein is CASSTGSEGYTF.

This CDR3 reads CGALAGDYEQYF. CDR3 coding DNA: TGCGGAGCCTTAGCGGGAGATTACGAGCAGTACTTC. The chain has TRBV29-1 and TRBJ2-7; 9 nucleotides line up with TRBD2. Germline V gene lookup returns CDR1 SQVTM and CDR2 ANQGSEA. CDR3 size: 12 residues.

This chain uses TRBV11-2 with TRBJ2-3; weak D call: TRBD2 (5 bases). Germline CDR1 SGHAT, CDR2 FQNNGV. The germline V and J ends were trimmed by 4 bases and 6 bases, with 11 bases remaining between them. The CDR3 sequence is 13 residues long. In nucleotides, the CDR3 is TGTGCCAGCAGCTCCGGACTGTCTGATACGCAGTATTTT. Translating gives CASSSGLSDTQYF.

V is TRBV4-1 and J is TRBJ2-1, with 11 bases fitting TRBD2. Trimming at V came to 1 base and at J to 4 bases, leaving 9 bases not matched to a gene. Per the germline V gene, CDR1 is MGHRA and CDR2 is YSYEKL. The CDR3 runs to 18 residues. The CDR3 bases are TGCGCCAGCAGCCAAGGCCCCCCGGGACTAGCGGATTACAATGAGCAGTTCTTC. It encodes CASSQGPPGLADYNEQFF.

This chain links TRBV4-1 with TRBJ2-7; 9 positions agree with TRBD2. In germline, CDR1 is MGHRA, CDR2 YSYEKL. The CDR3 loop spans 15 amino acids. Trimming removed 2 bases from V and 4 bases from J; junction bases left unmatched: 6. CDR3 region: CASSQYLAGLYEQYF. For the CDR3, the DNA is TGCGCCAGCAGCCAATATCTAGCGGGATTGTACGAGCAGTACTTC.

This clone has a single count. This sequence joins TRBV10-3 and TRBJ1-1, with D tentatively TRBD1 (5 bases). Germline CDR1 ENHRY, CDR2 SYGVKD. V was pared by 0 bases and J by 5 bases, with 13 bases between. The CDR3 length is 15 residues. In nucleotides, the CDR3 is TGTGCCATCAGTGAGTCGGGGGGGTCAGGAACTGAAGCTTTCTTT. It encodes CAISESGGSGTEAFF.

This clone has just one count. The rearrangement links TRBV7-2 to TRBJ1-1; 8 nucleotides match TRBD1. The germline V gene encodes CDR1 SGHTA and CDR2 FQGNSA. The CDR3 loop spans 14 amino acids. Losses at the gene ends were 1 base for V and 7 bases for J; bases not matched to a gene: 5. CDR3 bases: TGTGCCAGCAGCTTAGGGGGCAGGGGGCTTGAAGCTTTCTTT. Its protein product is CASSLGGRGLEAFF.

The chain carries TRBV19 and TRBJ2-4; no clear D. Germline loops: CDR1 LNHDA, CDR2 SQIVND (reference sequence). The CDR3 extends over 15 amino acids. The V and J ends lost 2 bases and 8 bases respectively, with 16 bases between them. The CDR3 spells CASSISPQNTDIQYF. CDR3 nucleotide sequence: TGTGCCAGTAGTATATCTCCTCAGAACACAGACATTCAGTACTTC.

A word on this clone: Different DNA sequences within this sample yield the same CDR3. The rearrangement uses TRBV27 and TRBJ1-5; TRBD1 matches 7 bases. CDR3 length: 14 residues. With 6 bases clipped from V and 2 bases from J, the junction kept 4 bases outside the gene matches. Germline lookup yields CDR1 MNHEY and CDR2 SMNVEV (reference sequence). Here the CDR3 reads CASRITGGNQPQHF. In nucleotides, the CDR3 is TGTGCCAGCAGAATAACAGGGGGCAATCAGCCCCAGCATTTT.